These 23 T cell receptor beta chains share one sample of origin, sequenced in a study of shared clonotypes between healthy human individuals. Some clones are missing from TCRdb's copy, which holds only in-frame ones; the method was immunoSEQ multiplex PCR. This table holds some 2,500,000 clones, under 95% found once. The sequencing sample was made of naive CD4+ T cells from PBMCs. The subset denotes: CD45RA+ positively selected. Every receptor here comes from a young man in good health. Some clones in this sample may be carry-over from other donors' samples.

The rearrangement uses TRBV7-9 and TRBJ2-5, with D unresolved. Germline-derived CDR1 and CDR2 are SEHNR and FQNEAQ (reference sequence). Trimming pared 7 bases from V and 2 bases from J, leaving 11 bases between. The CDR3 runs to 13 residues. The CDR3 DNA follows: TGTGCCAGCACCTCCCGGGCACAAGAGACCCAGTACTTC. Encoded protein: CASTSRAQETQYF.

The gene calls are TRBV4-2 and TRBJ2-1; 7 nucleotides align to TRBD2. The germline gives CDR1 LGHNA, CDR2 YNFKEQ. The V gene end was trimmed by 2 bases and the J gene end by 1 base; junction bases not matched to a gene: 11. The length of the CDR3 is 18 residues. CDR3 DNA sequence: TGTGCCAGCAGCCAACCCCGTGGGAGGGCCGCGTCCTACAATGAGCAGTTCTTC. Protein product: CASSQPRGRAASYNEQFF.

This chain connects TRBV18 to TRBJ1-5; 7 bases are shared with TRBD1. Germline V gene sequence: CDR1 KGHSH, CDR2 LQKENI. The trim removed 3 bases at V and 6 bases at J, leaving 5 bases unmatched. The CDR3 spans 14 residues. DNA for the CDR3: TGTGCCAGCTCACCTTGGGACAGAGGTCAGCCCCAGCATTTT. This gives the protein CASSPWDRGQPQHF.

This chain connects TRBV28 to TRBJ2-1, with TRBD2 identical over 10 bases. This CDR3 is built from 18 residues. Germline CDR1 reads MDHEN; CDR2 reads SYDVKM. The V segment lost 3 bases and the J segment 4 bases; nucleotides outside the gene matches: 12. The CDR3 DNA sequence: TGTGCCAGCAGTTTCTGGGATAGCGGGAGGTTCTTTTACAATGAGCAGTTCTTC. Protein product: CASSFWDSGRFFYNEQFF.

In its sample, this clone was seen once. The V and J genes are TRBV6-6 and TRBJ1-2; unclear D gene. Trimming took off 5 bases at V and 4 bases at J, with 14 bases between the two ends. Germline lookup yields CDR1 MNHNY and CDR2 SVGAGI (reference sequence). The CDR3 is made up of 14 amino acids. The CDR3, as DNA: TGTGCCAGCAGTCCCTGGCGTATACTCTATGGCTACACCTTC. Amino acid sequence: CASSPWRILYGYTF.

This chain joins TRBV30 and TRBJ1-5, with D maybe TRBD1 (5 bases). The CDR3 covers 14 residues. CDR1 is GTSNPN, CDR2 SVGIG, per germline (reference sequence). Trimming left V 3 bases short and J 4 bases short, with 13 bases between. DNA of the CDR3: TGTGCCTGGAGCAGAGCAGGGATGAATCAGCCCCAGCATTTT. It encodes CAWSRAGMNQPQHF. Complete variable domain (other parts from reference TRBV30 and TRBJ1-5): SQTIHQWPATLVQPVGSPLSLECTVEGTSNPNLYWYRQAAGRGLQLLFYSVGIGQISSEVPQNLSASRPQDRQFILSSKKLLLSDSGFYLCAWSRAGMNQPQHFGDGTRLSIL.

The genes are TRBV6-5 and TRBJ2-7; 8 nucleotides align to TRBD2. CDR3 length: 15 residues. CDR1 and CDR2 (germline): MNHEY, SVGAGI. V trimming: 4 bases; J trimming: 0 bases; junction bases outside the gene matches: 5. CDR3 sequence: CASSSAGGSSYEQYF. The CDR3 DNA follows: TGTGCCAGCAGTTCGGCGGGAGGTAGCTCCTACGAGCAGTACTTC.

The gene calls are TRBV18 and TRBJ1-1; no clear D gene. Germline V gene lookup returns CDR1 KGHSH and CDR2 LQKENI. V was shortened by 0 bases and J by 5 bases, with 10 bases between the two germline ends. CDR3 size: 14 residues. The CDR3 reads CASSPPPRGTEAFF. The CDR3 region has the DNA TGTGCCAGCTCACCACCCCCCCGGGGAACTGAAGCTTTCTTT.

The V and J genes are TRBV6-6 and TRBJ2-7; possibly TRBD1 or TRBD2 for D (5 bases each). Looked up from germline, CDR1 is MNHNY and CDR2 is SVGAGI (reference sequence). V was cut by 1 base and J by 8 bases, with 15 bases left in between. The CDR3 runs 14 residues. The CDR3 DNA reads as TGTGCCAGCAGTTACTTCCCGCGGACGGGGCAGCAGTACTTC. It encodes CASSYFPRTGQQYF.

This CDR3 is CASSQSQGEKLFF. DNA for the CDR3: TGTGCCAGTAGTCAGAGCCAAGGAGAAAAACTGTTTTTT. This chain links TRBV19 with TRBJ1-4; D is undetermined. CDR1 is LNHDA and CDR2 is SQIVND in the germline V gene (reference sequence). V lost 5 bases to trimming and J lost 8 bases, with 12 bases between them. This CDR3 is 13 amino acids long.

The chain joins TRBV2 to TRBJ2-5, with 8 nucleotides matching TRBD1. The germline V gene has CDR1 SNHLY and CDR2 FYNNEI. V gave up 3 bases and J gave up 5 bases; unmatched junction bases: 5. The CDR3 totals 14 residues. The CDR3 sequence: CASSENRGVETQYF. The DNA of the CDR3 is TGTGCCAGCAGTGAGAACAGGGGGGTGGAGACCCAGTACTTC.

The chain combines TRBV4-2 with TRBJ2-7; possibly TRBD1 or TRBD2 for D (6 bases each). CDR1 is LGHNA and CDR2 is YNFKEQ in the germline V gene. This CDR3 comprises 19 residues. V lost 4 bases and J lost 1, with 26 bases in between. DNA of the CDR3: TGTGCCAGCAGCCCCAGCGAAGTGTTTCGGGGGCACGAGTCCTACGAGCAGTACTTC. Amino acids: CASSPSEVFRGHESYEQYF.

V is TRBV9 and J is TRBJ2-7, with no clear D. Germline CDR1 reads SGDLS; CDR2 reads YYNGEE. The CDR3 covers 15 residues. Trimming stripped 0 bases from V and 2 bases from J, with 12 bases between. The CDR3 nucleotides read TGTGCCAGCAGCGTAGCTACGGGCAGCCCCTACGAGCAGTACTTC. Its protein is CASSVATGSPYEQYF.

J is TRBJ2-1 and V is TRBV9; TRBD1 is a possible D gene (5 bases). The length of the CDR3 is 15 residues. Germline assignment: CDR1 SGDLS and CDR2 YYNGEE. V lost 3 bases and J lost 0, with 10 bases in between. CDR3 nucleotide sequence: TGTGCCAGCAGCGCAGGGCAGAGCTCCTACAATGAGCAGTTCTTC. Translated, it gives CASSAGQSSYNEQFF. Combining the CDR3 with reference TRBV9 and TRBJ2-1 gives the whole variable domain DSGVTQTPKHLITATGQRVTLRCSPRSGDLSVYWYQQSLDQGLQFLIQYYNGEERAKGNILERFSAQQFPDLHSELNLSSLELGDSALYFCASSAGQSSYNEQFFGPGTRLTVL.

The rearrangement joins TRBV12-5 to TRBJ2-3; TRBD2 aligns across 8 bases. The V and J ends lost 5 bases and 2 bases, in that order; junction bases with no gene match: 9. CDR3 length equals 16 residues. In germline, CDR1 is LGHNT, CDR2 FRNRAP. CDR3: CASGASVAGYTDTQYF. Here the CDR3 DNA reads TGTGCTAGTGGTGCCAGCGTAGCGGGGTACACAGATACGCAGTATTTT. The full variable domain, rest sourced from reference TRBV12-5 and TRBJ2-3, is DARVTQTPRHKVTEMGQEVTMRCQPILGHNTVFWYRQTMMQGLELLAYFRNRAPLDDSGMPKDRFSAEMPDATLATLKIQPSEPRDSAVYFCASGASVAGYTDTQYFGPGTRLTVL.

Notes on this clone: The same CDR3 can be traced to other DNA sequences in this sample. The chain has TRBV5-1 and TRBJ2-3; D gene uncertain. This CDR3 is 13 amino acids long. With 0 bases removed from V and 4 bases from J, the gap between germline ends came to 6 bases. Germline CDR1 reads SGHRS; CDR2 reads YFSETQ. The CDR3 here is CASSLASADTQYF. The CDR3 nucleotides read TGCGCCAGCAGCTTGGCTTCGGCAGATACGCAGTATTTT.

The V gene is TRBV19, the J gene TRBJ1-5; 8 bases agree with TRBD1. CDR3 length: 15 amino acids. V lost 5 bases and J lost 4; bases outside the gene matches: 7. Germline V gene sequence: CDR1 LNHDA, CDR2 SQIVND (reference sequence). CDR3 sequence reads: CASSLDRALNQPQHF. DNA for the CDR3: TGTGCCAGTAGTTTGGACAGGGCGTTGAATCAGCCCCAGCATTTT.

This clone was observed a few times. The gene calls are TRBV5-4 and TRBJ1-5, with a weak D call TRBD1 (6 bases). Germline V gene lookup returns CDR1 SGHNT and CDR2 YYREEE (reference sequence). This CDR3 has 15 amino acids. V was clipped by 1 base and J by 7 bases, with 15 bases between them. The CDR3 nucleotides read TGTGCCAGCAGCTTGAGGCCAGGGGATCACCAGCCCCAGCATTTT. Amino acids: CASSLRPGDHQPQHF.

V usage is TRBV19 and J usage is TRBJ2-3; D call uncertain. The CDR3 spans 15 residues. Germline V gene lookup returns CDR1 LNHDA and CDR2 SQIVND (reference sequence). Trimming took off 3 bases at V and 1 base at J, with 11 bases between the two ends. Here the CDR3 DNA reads TGTGCCAGTAGTATGTGGCAGCTCGGCACAGATACGCAGTATTTT. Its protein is CASSMWQLGTDTQYF.

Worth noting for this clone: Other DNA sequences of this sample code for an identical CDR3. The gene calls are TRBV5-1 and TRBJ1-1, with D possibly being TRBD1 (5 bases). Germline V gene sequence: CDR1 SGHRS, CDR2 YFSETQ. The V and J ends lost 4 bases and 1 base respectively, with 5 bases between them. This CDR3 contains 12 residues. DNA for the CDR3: TGCGCCAGCAGCAGGGGGAACACTGAAGCTTTCTTT. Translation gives CASSRGNTEAFF.

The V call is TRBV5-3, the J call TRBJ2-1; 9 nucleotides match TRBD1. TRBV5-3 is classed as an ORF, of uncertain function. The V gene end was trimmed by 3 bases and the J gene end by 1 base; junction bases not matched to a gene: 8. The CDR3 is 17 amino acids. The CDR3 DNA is TGTGCCAGAAGCTCTAGCTGGGACAGGGCGTCCTACAATGAGCAGTTCTTC. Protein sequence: CARSSSWDRASYNEQFF.

In DNA, the CDR3 is TGTGCCAGCAGTTTCCAGGGCTACAATCAGCCCCAGCATTTT. Protein sequence: CASSFQGYNQPQHF. V gene TRBV27 combines with J gene TRBJ1-5, with D tentatively TRBD1 (5 bases). This CDR3 is 14 amino acids long. Trimming took 3 bases from V and 3 from J, leaving 9 bases between them. In germline, CDR1 is MNHEY, CDR2 SMNVEV (reference sequence).

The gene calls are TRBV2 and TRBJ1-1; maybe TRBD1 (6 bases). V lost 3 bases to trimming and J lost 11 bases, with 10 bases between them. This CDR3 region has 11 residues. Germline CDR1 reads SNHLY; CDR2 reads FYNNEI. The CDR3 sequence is CASSEGGRAFF. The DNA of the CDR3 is TGTGCCAGCAGTGAGGGGGGGCGGGCTTTCTTT.